A selection of T cell receptor beta chains follows, all from one sample in a study of blood T cells in healthy people across ages. MiXCR, applied by TCRdb to the 5' RACE reads, yields one record per CDR3 protein. The table has 1.5 million to 2 million distinct CDR3 sequences, 28% seen once; the top ten hold 7% to 9%. The specimen was blood. The receptors originated from a woman in her thirties in good health. The CDR3 runs from the conserved cysteine through the conserved F or W. The D gene is left open where the match is weak. For some rows the clone size is stated as once, few or many, or as a class when expanded; others skip it.

cdr3_aa,cdr3_nt,j_call,d_call,clone_size,v_call
CAITPEGTDTQYF,TGTGCCATCACTCCGGAGGGCACAGATACGCAGTATTTT,TRBJ2-3,.,many,TRBV10-3
CALPPGYTF,TGTGCCCTCCCCCCAGGCTACACCTTC,TRBJ1-2,.,.,TRBV24-1
CASSFRPGGDEQYF,TGTGCCAGCAGCTTTAGGCCGGGAGGCGACGAGCAGTACTTC,TRBJ2-7,TRBD2,.,TRBV7-2
CASSLGLSGANVLTF,TGTGCCAGCAGCTTAGGTCTCTCTGGGGCCAACGTCCTGACTTTC,TRBJ2-6,.,many,TRBV7-3
CSASLYRGNAEAFF,TGCAGTGCTAGTTTGTACAGGGGGAACGCTGAAGCTTTCTTT,TRBJ1-1,TRBD1,few,TRBV20-1
CASRGGTGGSYDEQFF,TGTGCCAGCAGGGGGGGGACAGGGGGTTCCTACGATGAGCAGTTCTTC,TRBJ2-1,TRBD1,.,TRBV27
CASSLSDRDNSPLHF,TGTGCCAGCAGCTTATCGGACAGGGATAATTCACCCCTCCACTTT,TRBJ1-6,TRBD1,.,TRBV7-3
CASKEWGQPQHF,TGTGCCAGCAAGGAATGGGGTCAGCCCCAGCATTTT,TRBJ1-5,.,.,TRBV28
CASSSLGLDRPLQYF,TGTGCCAGCAGCTCGCTCGGCCTGGACAGGCCACTTCAGTACTTC,TRBJ2-5,TRBD1,few,TRBV7-9
CASSVPDRVGKGDYGYTF,TGTGCCAGCAGCGTGCCAGATCGGGTGGGGAAAGGCGACTATGGCTACACCTTC,TRBJ1-2,.,.,TRBV9
CASRLRGGSYNEQFF,TGTGCCAGCAGATTGCGGGGGGGCTCCTACAATGAGCAGTTCTTC,TRBJ2-1,TRBD2,.,TRBV4-2
CASSLAQGRKEKLFF,TGCGCCAGCAGCTTGGCCCAGGGAAGAAAGGAAAAACTGTTTTTT,TRBJ1-4,.,once,TRBV5-1
CSVEGLASGTYNEQFF,TGCAGCGTTGAAGGACTAGCTAGCGGAACCTACAATGAGCAGTTCTTC,TRBJ2-1,TRBD2,many,TRBV29-1
CASSPPRGANEQFF,TGTGCCAGCAGCCCACCAAGGGGGGCTAATGAGCAGTTCTTC,TRBJ2-1,.,many,TRBV7-9
CASSPTGTTGELFF,TGTGCCAGCTCACCAACAGGGACCACCGGGGAGCTGTTTTTT,TRBJ2-2,.,few,TRBV18
CASKLADNEQFF,TGTGCCAGTAAACTAGCGGACAATGAGCAGTTCTTC,TRBJ2-1,TRBD2,.,TRBV19
CATSEVSKGEQYF,TGTGCCACCAGTGAAGTTTCCAAGGGCGAGCAGTACTTC,TRBJ2-7,.,.,TRBV24-1
CASRRQVVANTGELFF,TGCGCCAGCAGGAGACAGGTCGTGGCGAACACCGGGGAGCTGTTTTTT,TRBJ2-2,.,.,TRBV10-2